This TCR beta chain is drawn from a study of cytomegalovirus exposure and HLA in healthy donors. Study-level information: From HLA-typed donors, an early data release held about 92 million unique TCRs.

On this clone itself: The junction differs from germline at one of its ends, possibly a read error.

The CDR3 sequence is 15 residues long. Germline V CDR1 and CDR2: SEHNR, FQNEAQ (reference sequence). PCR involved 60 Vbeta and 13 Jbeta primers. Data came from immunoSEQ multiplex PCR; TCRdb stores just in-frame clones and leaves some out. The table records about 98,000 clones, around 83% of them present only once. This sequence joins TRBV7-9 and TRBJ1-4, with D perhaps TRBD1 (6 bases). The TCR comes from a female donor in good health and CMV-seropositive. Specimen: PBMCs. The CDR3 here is CSSSLVGASNEKLFF. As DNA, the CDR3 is TGTTCCAGCAGCTTAGTGGGGGCGTCTAATGAAAAACTGTTTTTT.